This T cell receptor beta chain was profiled in a study of blood T cell repertoires in COVID-19. Sequencing used immunoSEQ multiplex PCR; TCRdb keeps in-frame clones, though not all of them. Altogether around 330,000 clones are present, 85% being singletons, with the ten largest covering under 2%. The germline V gene has CDR1 SGHAT and CDR2 FQNNGV. This CDR3 region has 13 residues. Deletions cut 4 bases from V and 9 bases from J, with 13 bases between. This clone has only one observation. Sequenced material: PBMCs or T cells enriched from blood (not recorded which). The clonotype originates from a woman younger than 45 who had been exposed to COVID-19. The chain is built from TRBV11-2 and TRBJ1-5; D call uncertain. The CDR3 nucleotides read TGTGCCAGCAGCTCCGGGGTGATAGGGCCCCAGCATTTT. Amino acid sequence: CASSSGVIGPQHF.